This passage covers 26 T cell receptor beta chains from one sample sequenced in a study of PD-1 blockade in classical Hodgkin lymphoma. Generated by immunoSEQ multiplex PCR, the TCRdb table keeps only in-frame clones and is missing some. Of more than 30,000 clones in the sample, 76% are singletons; the top ten hold roughly 15%. All patients experienced relapse after autologous stem cell transplantation, and brentuximab vedotin exposure was variable. This specimen consisted of peripheral blood mononuclear cells (PBMCs), obtained before the second cycle of nivolumab. The receptors originated from a human donor with classical Hodgkin lymphoma.

The genes are TRBV5-6 and TRBJ2-4; 7 positions agree with TRBD2. With V trimmed by 1 base and J by 1 base, 2 bases remained unmatched. The CDR3 is made up of 15 amino acids. Germline CDR1 SGHDT, CDR2 YYEEEE. The CDR3 nucleotides read TGTGCCAGCAGCTTGATCGGGGGGGCCAAAAACATTCAGTACTTC. Protein product: CASSLIGGAKNIQYF.

The gene calls are TRBV2 and TRBJ1-5; TRBD1 matches at 8 bases. The germline CDR1 and CDR2 sequences are SNHLY and FYNNEI. There are 14 residues in the CDR3. J gave up 6 bases and V 7 bases, and 8 bases lay outside the gene matches. The CDR3 region has the DNA TGTGCCAGCAACTCACAGGGGGTTGCTCAGCCCCAGCATTTT. It encodes CASNSQGVAQPQHF. The full variable domain, with the rest looked up from reference TRBV2 and TRBJ1-5, is EPEVTQTPSHQVTQMGQEVILRCVPISNHLYFYWYRQILGQKVEFLVSFYNNEISEKSEIFDDQFSVERPDGSNFTLKIRSTKLEDSAMYFCASNSQGVAQPQHFGDGTRLSIL.

The gene calls are TRBV7-2 and TRBJ2-5; D remains unclear. CDR3 size: 11 residues. Trimming removed 5 bases at V and 1 base at J, with 2 bases between. The germline gives CDR1 SGHTA, CDR2 FQGNSA. The CDR3 reads CASSLQETQYF. The CDR3 nucleotides are TGTGCCAGCAGCCTCCAAGAGACCCAGTACTTC.

This sequence joins TRBV18 and TRBJ1-2; no firm D call. V lost 3 bases, J lost 1 base, and 6 bases lay in between. The CDR3 loop spans 13 amino acids. The V gene's germline CDR1 is KGHSH and CDR2 LQKENI. The CDR3 reads CASSPAGNYGYTF. The CDR3 DNA is TGTGCCAGCTCACCGGCCGGTAACTATGGCTACACCTTC.

The rearrangement links TRBV4-3 to TRBJ2-5, with 11 positions matching TRBD2. There are 15 residues in the CDR3. The V gene end was trimmed by 2 bases and the J gene end by 4 bases; junction bases not matched to a gene: 3. The germline gives CDR1 LGHNA, CDR2 YSLEER. The CDR3 protein is CASSQQTSGGETQYF. CDR3 bases: TGCGCCAGCAGCCAACAAACTAGCGGGGGAGAGACCCAGTACTTC.

The CDR3: CSVARQGDRETQYF. CDR3 nucleotides: TGCAGCGTGGCCCGACAGGGGGATAGGGAGACCCAGTACTTC. The V gene is TRBV29-1, the J gene TRBJ2-5; 9 bases align to TRBD1. Germline V lookup: CDR1 SQVTM, CDR2 ANQGSEA. The CDR3 runs 14 residues. The ends lost 6 bases at V and 5 bases at J; junction bases unmatched: 10.

The chain employs TRBV7-8 and TRBJ1-1, with D possibly TRBD1 on 6 matching bases. The CDR3 spans 16 residues. Germline-derived CDR1 and CDR2 are SGHVS and FQNEAQ. Trimming left V 2 bases short and J 7 bases short, with 20 bases between. The CDR3 spells CASSLMGGRPRGEAFF. In DNA form, the CDR3 reads TGTGCCAGCAGCTTAATGGGCGGGCGGCCCAGGGGTGAAGCTTTCTTT. The whole variable domain, filled in from reference TRBV7-8 and TRBJ1-1, reads GAGVSQSPRYKVAKRGQDVALRCDPISGHVSLFWYQQALGQGPEFLTYFQNEAQLDKSGLPSDRFFAERPEGSVSTLKIQRTQQEDSAVYLCASSLMGGRPRGEAFFGQGTRLTVV.

The V call is TRBV6-5, the J call TRBJ2-5, with 9 nucleotides matching TRBD1. Germline values: CDR1 MNHEY, CDR2 SVGAGI. V gave up 4 bases and J gave up 3 bases; unmatched junction bases: 9. The CDR3 loop spans 16 amino acids. CDR3: CASSSTPRDREETQYF. CDR3 DNA sequence: TGTGCCAGCAGTTCAACACCCCGGGACAGGGAAGAGACCCAGTACTTC.

The genes are TRBV19 and TRBJ1-2; unclear D gene. Germline V CDR1 and CDR2: LNHDA, SQIVND (reference sequence). V lost 4 bases, J lost 2 bases, and 8 bases lay in between. The CDR3 is 13 amino acids. Written as DNA, the CDR3 is TGTGCCAGTAGTAAACTACAGAACTATGGCTACACCTTC. This translates into CASSKLQNYGYTF.

This clone turned up a few times. The V call is TRBV6-5, the J call TRBJ2-7; either TRBD1 or TRBD2 may supply D (5 bases each). The CDR3 contains 13 residues. CDR1 is MNHEY, CDR2 SVGAGI, per germline. Trimming took off 2 bases at V and 8 bases at J, with 13 bases between the two ends. CDR3 sequence: CASSYAGALKQYF. CDR3 DNA sequence: TGTGCCAGCAGTTACGCCGGGGCCCTAAAGCAGTACTTC.

CDR3 residues: CASSLGGLRTEAFF. In DNA form, the CDR3 reads TGCGCCAGCAGCTTAGGAGGGTTAAGGACTGAAGCTTTCTTT. V is TRBV5-1 and J is TRBJ1-1; D not certain. The V gene lost 2 bases and the J gene lost 5 bases, with 13 bases spanning the gap. Germline V gene data show CDR1 as SGHRS and CDR2 as YFSETQ. The CDR3 runs to 14 residues.

This chain joins TRBV5-4 and TRBJ2-1; either TRBD1 or TRBD2 may supply D (5 bases each). The germline gives CDR1 SGHNT, CDR2 YYREEE (reference sequence). V was shortened by 5 bases and J by 7 bases, with 13 bases between the two germline ends. The CDR3 extends over 13 amino acids. The CDR3 DNA sequence: TGTGCCAGCAGGCCTGAGGGGATGAATGAGCAGTTCTTC. Translating gives CASRPEGMNEQFF.

The chain links TRBV2 to TRBJ1-2, with TRBD1 matching over 9 bases. Looked up from germline, CDR1 is SNHLY and CDR2 is FYNNEI. CDR3 size: 13 residues. V lost 4 bases and J lost 7; bases outside the gene matches: 4. The CDR3 nucleotides are TGTGCCAGCAGTGTGGGGACAGGGCGTGGCTACACCTTC. It yields the protein CASSVGTGRGYTF.

The chain uses TRBV5-1 and TRBJ2-7; the D gene is possibly TRBD1 (6 bases). V lost 6 bases, J lost 3 bases, and 19 bases lay in between. CDR1 is SGHRS and CDR2 is YFSETQ in the germline V gene. This CDR3 region has 15 residues. Here the CDR3 DNA reads TGCGCCAGCACCGTCGGTGGGGGCAGGGGCTACGAGCAGTACTTC. Its protein product is CASTVGGGRGYEQYF.

This clone came up a few times. The CDR3, as DNA: TGTGCCATCTCGGAGTCCGGGGCTAAGCAGTTCTTC. This encodes CAISESGAKQFF. The rearrangement joins TRBV10-3 to TRBJ2-1; D is tentatively TRBD1 or TRBD2 (5 bases each). The V end was cut by 8 bases, the J end by 11 bases, with 16 bases between. This CDR3 is 12 amino acids long. Per the germline V gene, CDR1 is ENHRY and CDR2 is SYGVKD.

The CDR3 here is CASTTDRDKLFF. The CDR3 coding sequence is TGTGCCAGCACCACAGACAGGGACAAACTGTTTTTT. The genes are TRBV5-8 and TRBJ1-4, with 7 bases matching TRBD1. The V gene end was trimmed by 6 bases and the J gene end by 11 bases; junction bases not matched to a gene: 7. Germline V gene data show CDR1 as SGHTS and CDR2 as YDEGEE. CDR3 size: 12 residues.

The chain links TRBV19 to TRBJ2-7; TRBD1 matches at 7 bases. J lost 5 bases, V lost 5 bases, and 12 bases had no gene match. Germline lookup yields CDR1 LNHDA and CDR2 SQIVND (reference sequence). This CDR3 is built from 15 residues. The CDR3 is CASSPEDDRAHEQYF. Written as DNA, the CDR3 is TGTGCCAGTAGTCCTGAGGACGACAGGGCCCACGAGCAGTACTTC. The whole variable domain, remainder taken from reference TRBV19 and TRBJ2-7, is DGGITQSPKYLFRKEGQNVTLSCEQNLNHDAMYWYRQDPGQGLRLIYYSQIVNDFQKGDIAEGYSVSREKKESFPLTVTSAQKNPTAFYLCASSPEDDRAHEQYFGPGTRLTVT.

The chain joins TRBV7-2 to TRBJ2-7, with no clear D. Trimming removed 3 bases from V and 0 bases from J, with 9 bases in between. The CDR3 contains 14 residues. Looked up from germline, CDR1 is SGHTA and CDR2 is FQGNSA. The CDR3, as DNA: TGTGCCAGCAGCTTTGCTCTAAACTCCTACGAGCAGTACTTC. As protein: CASSFALNSYEQYF.

This rearrangement joins TRBV5-6 to TRBJ1-2; D may be TRBD1 (5 bases). V lost 1 base and J 2 bases, leaving 9 bases between the germline ends. This CDR3 has 14 residues. Germline CDR1 SGHDT, CDR2 YYEEEE. Written as DNA, the CDR3 is TGTGCCAGCAGCTTGTGGGACCGCAACTATGGCTACACCTTC. Translated: CASSLWDRNYGYTF.

The chain combines TRBV4-3 with TRBJ1-1; D call uncertain. Trimming shortened V by 4 bases and J by 0 bases, and 15 bases separated the two germline ends. Germline V gene data show CDR1 as LGHNA and CDR2 as YSLEER. The CDR3 spans 16 residues. CDR3 sequence: CASSPTGGSLNTEAFF. For the CDR3, the DNA is TGCGCCAGCAGCCCTACTGGTGGCAGCCTGAACACTGAAGCTTTCTTT.

The chain carries TRBV4-1 and TRBJ1-2; TRBD1 is a possible D gene (5 bases). The CDR3 length is 15 residues. Trimming removed 5 bases at V and 5 bases at J, with 18 bases between. Per germline, CDR1 MGHRA and CDR2 YSYEKL. CDR3 protein: CASSKAANQGYGYTF. The CDR3 coding sequence is TGCGCCAGCAGCAAAGCCGCGAACCAGGGATATGGCTACACCTTC.

This chain links TRBV4-1 with TRBJ2-3; no definite D call. Germline lookup yields CDR1 MGHRA and CDR2 YSYEKL. V lost 1 base, J lost 1 base, and 6 bases lay in between. CDR3 length equals 14 residues. CDR3 DNA: TGCGCCAGCAGCCAAGTGATGGGCACAGATACGCAGTATTTT. Amino acid sequence: CASSQVMGTDTQYF.

The V call is TRBV2, the J call TRBJ2-5, with D possibly called TRBD1 or TRBD2 (5 bases each). Germline V gene sequence: CDR1 SNHLY, CDR2 FYNNEI. Trimming shortened V by 8 bases and J by 4 bases, and 20 bases separated the two germline ends. This CDR3 has 15 residues. CDR3 in amino acids: CASFQGRGARETQYF. Here the CDR3 DNA reads TGTGCCAGCTTTCAAGGGAGAGGGGCGCGAGAGACCCAGTACTTC.

The V gene is TRBV4-1, the J gene TRBJ2-2, with D unclear. The V and J ends lost 2 bases and 6 bases respectively, with 4 bases between them. Germline V lookup: CDR1 MGHRA, CDR2 YSYEKL. CDR3 length: 12 amino acids. The CDR3 nucleotides read TGCGCCAGCAGCCAACGCGCCGGGGAGCTGTTTTTT. It translates to CASSQRAGELFF.

The chain links TRBV18 to TRBJ2-1; TRBD1 matches at 8 bases. Germline V CDR1 and CDR2: KGHSH, LQKENI. This CDR3 spans 15 amino acids. Losses at the gene ends were 2 bases for V and 3 bases for J; bases not matched to a gene: 3. CDR3 loop: CASSPLGQGYNEQFF. The CDR3, as DNA: TGTGCCAGCTCACCATTAGGACAGGGCTACAATGAGCAGTTCTTC. Using reference TRBV18 and TRBJ2-1 for the parts outside the CDR3, the full variable domain is NAGVMQNPRHLVRRRGQEARLRCSPMKGHSHVYWYRQLPEEGLKFMVYLQKENIIDESGMPKERFSAEFPKEGPSILRIQQVVRGDSAAYFCASSPLGQGYNEQFFGPGTRLTVL.

The gene calls are TRBV29-1 and TRBJ2-2, with D possibly being TRBD1 (5 bases). In germline, CDR1 is SQVTM, CDR2 ANQGSEA. V gave up 5 bases and J gave up 2 bases, with 15 bases separating them. This CDR3 contains 15 residues. The CDR3 spells CSVKGNGLNTGELFF. The DNA for the CDR3 is TGCAGCGTTAAGGGGAACGGGCTCAACACCGGGGAGCTGTTTTTT.